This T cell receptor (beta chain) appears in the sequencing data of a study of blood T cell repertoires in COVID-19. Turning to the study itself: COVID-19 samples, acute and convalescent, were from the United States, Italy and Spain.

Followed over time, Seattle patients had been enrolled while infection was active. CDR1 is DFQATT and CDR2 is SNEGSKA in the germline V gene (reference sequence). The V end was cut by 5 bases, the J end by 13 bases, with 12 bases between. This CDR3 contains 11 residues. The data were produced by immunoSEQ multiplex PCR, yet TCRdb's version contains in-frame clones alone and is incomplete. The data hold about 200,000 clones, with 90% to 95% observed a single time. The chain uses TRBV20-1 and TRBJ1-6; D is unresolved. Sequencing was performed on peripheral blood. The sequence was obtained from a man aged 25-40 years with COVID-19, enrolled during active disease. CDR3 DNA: TGCAGTGCTGGTTCGCAGTCCCCCCTCCACTTT. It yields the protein CSAGSQSPLHF.